Each of the 28 T cell receptor beta chains below was sequenced from the same sample in a study of control samples from healthy donors and cancer patients (dated by TCRdb to the early 2020s). Libraries were made using the immunoSEQ multiplex PCR assay. The clones in this table, taken by TCRdb from immuneACCESS, are in-frame only. Not every clone is retained; where verified, under half of the shortfall comes from an unresolved V gene, and the cause of the rest is unknown. The sample table shows roughly 180,000 clones, and around 93% are seen once. The ten top clones hold approximately 4% of the sample. The source material was blood. The origin of the receptors is a woman in her sixties or seventies in good health.

The gene calls are TRBV7-2 and TRBJ2-5; D gene unclear. This CDR3 has 13 amino acids. In germline, CDR1 is SGHTA, CDR2 FQGNSA. The germline V and J ends were trimmed by 0 bases and 5 bases, with 7 bases remaining between them. CDR3 nucleotides: TGTGCCAGCAGCTTAGCGAGAGAGGAGACCCAGTACTTC. Amino acid sequence: CASSLAREETQYF.

The rearrangement joins TRBV3-1 (or the pseudogene TRBV3-2) to TRBJ2-5; possible D gene TRBD1, 6 bases. V lost 4 bases and J lost 4, with 13 bases in between. The CDR3 loop spans 14 amino acids. Germline V gene lookup returns CDR1 LGHDT and CDR2 YNNKEL (reference sequence). The CDR3 bases are TGTGCCAGCAGCCGCGAGGGGGAAGGAGAGACCCAGTACTTC. Its protein product is CASSREGEGETQYF.

V and J are TRBV27 and TRBJ2-7; a possible D gene is TRBD1 (6 bases). This CDR3 has 14 residues. Germline V gene sequence: CDR1 MNHEY, CDR2 SMNVEV (reference sequence). V lost 4 bases and J lost 0, with 10 bases in between. DNA for the CDR3: TGTGCCAGCAGTTCCCACAGGGACTCCTACGAGCAGTACTTC. Translating gives CASSSHRDSYEQYF.

A note on this clone: Additional DNA sequences in this sample encode the identical CDR3. The genes are TRBV12-3 or TRBV12-4 and TRBJ2-7; unclear D gene. Trimming removed 1 base from V and 4 bases from J, with 5 bases in between. The CDR3 sequence is 12 residues long. CDR3 sequence: CASSLGTYEQYF. The CDR3 DNA reads as TGTGCCAGCAGTTTAGGTACATACGAGCAGTACTTC.

The chain couples TRBV7-2 to TRBJ2-1; D is perhaps TRBD1 (5 bases). Germline V gene lookup returns CDR1 SGHTA and CDR2 FQGNSA. Trimming took off 4 bases at V and 1 base at J, with 8 bases between the two ends. The CDR3 consists of 14 residues. As DNA, the CDR3 is TGTGCCAGCAGCTCCCGACAGTCCTACAATGAGCAGTTCTTC. Protein: CASSSRQSYNEQFF.

The CDR3 reads CASSAGDWQFF. Written as DNA, the CDR3 is TGTGCCAGCAGCGCAGGGGATTGGCAGTTCTTC. This chain connects TRBV9 to TRBJ2-1; D might be TRBD1 (6 bases). Trimming took off 3 bases at V and 12 bases at J, with 10 bases between the two ends. Germline assignment: CDR1 SGDLS and CDR2 YYNGEE. There are 11 residues in the CDR3.

CDR3 sequence: CASTAAGGPVNTQYF. For the CDR3, the DNA is TGTGCCAGTACGGCAGCGGGGGGGCCAGTGAATACGCAGTATTTT. V and J are TRBV19 and TRBJ2-3; 10 bases align to TRBD2. The CDR3 has 15 residues. V shed 7 bases and J 7 bases; nucleotides not matched to a gene: 11. Germline CDR1 and CDR2: LNHDA and SQIVND (reference sequence).

The chain is built from TRBV18 and TRBJ1-5; D unresolved. Trimming left V 0 bases short and J 5 bases short, with 5 bases between. The CDR3 spans 13 residues. Germline V gene lookup returns CDR1 KGHSH and CDR2 LQKENI. The DNA of the CDR3 is TGTGCCAGCTCACCACCGGGAGATCAGCCCCAGCATTTT. Translating gives CASSPPGDQPQHF.

The V call is TRBV7-2, the J call TRBJ1-2, with 7 positions matching TRBD1. V shed 0 bases, J shed 5 bases, and the junction held 6 bases outside the gene matches. The CDR3 contains 15 residues. The germline CDR1 and CDR2 sequences are SGHTA and FQGNSA. The CDR3 is CASSLAGGEKYGYTF. The CDR3 bases are TGTGCCAGCAGCTTAGCAGGGGGCGAGAAATATGGCTACACCTTC.

This chain links TRBV6-5 with TRBJ2-3; D is undetermined. Trimming took 3 bases from V and 0 from J, leaving 13 bases between them. Germline CDR1 and CDR2: MNHEY and SVGAGI. The CDR3 is 16 residues long. Here the CDR3 reads CASSYTSGGSTDTQYF. The CDR3 DNA is TGTGCCAGCAGTTATACATCGGGCGGTAGCACAGATACGCAGTATTTT.

This clone occurred once. CDR3 sequence reads: CASSSEMNTEAFF. The CDR3, as DNA: TGTGCCAGCTCGAGCGAAATGAACACTGAAGCTTTCTTT. V gene TRBV6-5 combines with J gene TRBJ1-1; D is ambiguous. This CDR3 is built from 13 residues. CDR1 and CDR2 from the germline V gene are MNHEY and SVGAGI. The ends were cut back, 8 bases at V and 0 bases at J, with 10 bases in the middle.

The V gene is TRBV5-4, the J gene TRBJ2-7; TRBD1 aligns across 8 bases. This CDR3 has 13 amino acids. V shed 2 bases and J 9 bases; nucleotides not matched to a gene: 7. CDR1 is SGHNT and CDR2 is YYREEE in the germline V gene (reference sequence). DNA for the CDR3: TGTGCCAGCAGCTTCCAGGGGGCGCAGGGGCAGTACTTC. Residues: CASSFQGAQGQYF.

Of note for this clone: An end of the junction does not agree with germline; a read error may underlie this. The genes are TRBV6-2 or TRBV6-3 and TRBJ2-7; 14 bases line up with TRBD2. The CDR3 runs 15 residues. Germline V gene lookup returns CDR1 MNHEY and CDR2 SVGEGT. CDR3 loop: CASSYGGLAGAGQDF. Written as DNA, the CDR3 is TGTGCCAGCAGTTACGGGGGACTAGCGGGGGCCGGCCAGGATTTC.

The chain uses TRBV5-4 and TRBJ2-3; 9 nucleotides line up with TRBD2. There are 17 residues in the CDR3. Per the germline V gene, CDR1 is SGHNT and CDR2 is YYREEE (reference sequence). V was clipped by 3 bases and J by 1 base; unmatched bases: 9. The CDR3 nucleotides are TGTGCCAGCAGCTCTCTTAGCGGGGGCGGGGGCACAGATACGCAGTATTTT. Its protein product is CASSSLSGGGGTDTQYF.

The CDR3 DNA reads TGTGCCAGCAGCCTGGATCCTAGGGGGGCTACGTCAGATACGCAGTATTTT. Translating it yields CASSLDPRGATSDTQYF. This chain uses TRBV5-4 with TRBJ2-3, with D perhaps TRBD1 or TRBD2 (6 bases each). V gave up 4 bases and J gave up 4 bases, with 22 bases separating them. The CDR3 totals 17 residues. Germline lookup yields CDR1 SGHNT and CDR2 YYREEE (reference sequence).

The CDR3 coding sequence is TGCGCCAGCAGCCAAGATGCTGACTACAATGAGCAGTTCTTC. Its translation is CASSQDADYNEQFF. This chain joins TRBV4-3 and TRBJ2-1, with D hard to call. From germline, CDR1 is LGHNA and CDR2 YSLEER. The CDR3 has 14 amino acids. V was clipped by 0 bases and J by 3 bases, with 6 bases between them.

The DNA of the CDR3 is TGCGCCAGCAGCTTGGCCACGAAAGTAGGGTACACTGAAGCTTTCTTT. Protein product: CASSLATKVGYTEAFF. This chain uses TRBV5-1 with TRBJ1-1; D is undetermined. CDR1 is SGHRS and CDR2 is YFSETQ in the germline V gene. Trimming pared 0 bases from V and 3 bases from J, leaving 15 bases between. This CDR3 has 16 residues.

The chain combines TRBV20-1 with TRBJ1-6; TRBD1 might be the D (5 bases). In germline, CDR1 is DFQATT, CDR2 SNEGSKA (reference sequence). The CDR3 length is 15 residues. Between the trimmed V and J ends, which lost 3 bases and 6 bases, there was a span of 15 bases. The CDR3: CSASIPGRSNSPLHF. The DNA of the CDR3 is TGCAGTGCTAGTATCCCGGGACGTTCTAATTCACCCCTCCACTTT.

J is TRBJ2-1 and V is TRBV5-1, with 8 bases aligning to TRBD2. CDR1 and CDR2 from the germline V gene are SGHRS and YFSETQ. CDR3 length equals 18 residues. V was pared by 1 base and J by 0 bases, with 9 bases of the junction left unmatched. CDR3 DNA sequence: TGCGCCAGCAGCTTGAGTAGCGGGACCCGCGGCTCCTACAATGAGCAGTTCTTC. Its translation: CASSLSSGTRGSYNEQFF.

J is TRBJ1-5 and V is TRBV2, with D possibly matching TRBD1 (5 bases). The CDR3 covers 16 residues. Deletions cut 2 bases from V and 6 bases from J, with 17 bases between. Looked up from germline, CDR1 is SNHLY and CDR2 is FYNNEI. CDR3 residues: CASSERTGGVGQPQHF. As DNA, the CDR3 is TGTGCCAGCAGTGAAAGGACCGGGGGTGTAGGTCAGCCCCAGCATTTT.

This chain links TRBV28 with TRBJ1-3, with D unresolved. The V end was cut by 3 bases, the J end by 4 bases, with 13 bases between. Germline lookup yields CDR1 MDHEN and CDR2 SYDVKM. The CDR3 is 15 amino acids. This CDR3 reads CASSFSRSGGNTIYF. CDR3 bases: TGTGCCAGCAGTTTTAGTCGGTCCGGAGGAAACACCATATATTTT.

This chain joins TRBV10-2 and TRBJ2-1, with TRBD2 matching over 11 bases. Germline CDR1 reads WSHSY; CDR2 reads SAAADI. Trimming at V came to 0 bases and at J to 10 bases, leaving 5 bases not matched to a gene. This CDR3 has 15 residues. DNA for the CDR3: TGCGCCAGCAGTGAGTCCGGGGCTAGCGGGGGGGAGCAGTTCTTC. Its translation is CASSESGASGGEQFF.

The genes are TRBV13 and TRBJ1-4, with D possibly being TRBD1 (5 bases). Trimming removed 3 bases at V and 4 bases at J, with 6 bases between. CDR1 PRHDT and CDR2 FYEKMQ come from the germline V gene (reference sequence). The CDR3 extends over 13 amino acids. CDR3 residues: CASSLGRNEKLFF. The CDR3 DNA is TGTGCCAGCAGCTTGGGACGTAATGAAAAACTGTTTTTT.

The chain uses TRBV27 and TRBJ2-1, with a possible D match to TRBD2 (5 bases). The germline V gene has CDR1 MNHEY and CDR2 SMNVEV (reference sequence). The CDR3 sequence is 17 residues long. Trimming pared 4 bases from V and 0 bases from J, leaving 16 bases between. The CDR3: CASSSGRFGSSYNEQFF. The CDR3 nucleotides are TGTGCCAGCAGTTCCGGGCGATTTGGGAGCTCCTACAATGAGCAGTTCTTC.

This chain joins TRBV21-1 and TRBJ1-1; TRBD1 is taken as the D call from the table, unchecked against the DNA. TRBV21-1 is tagged as a pseudogene. The CDR3 totals 18 residues. CDR3 region: CASSKKGRRQVMNTEAFF. DNA for the CDR3: TGTGCCAGCAGCAAAAAGGGCCGCAGACAGGTAATGAACACTGAAGCTTTCTTT.

This chain uses TRBV5-1 with TRBJ2-7, with a weak D call TRBD2 (7 bases). The CDR3 spans 15 residues. V was pared by 2 bases and J by 1 base, with 13 bases between. Looked up from germline, CDR1 is SGHRS and CDR2 is YFSETQ. The CDR3 spells CASSFRGALSYEQYF. The CDR3 nucleotides read TGCGCCAGCAGCTTCCGGGGGGCCCTATCCTACGAGCAGTACTTC. Full variable domain (rest looked up from reference TRBV5-1 and TRBJ2-7): KAGVTQTPRYLIKTRGQQVTLSCSPISGHRSVSWYQQTPGQGLQFLFEYFSETQRNKGNFPGRFSGRQFSNSRSEMNVSTLELGDSALYLCASSFRGALSYEQYFGPGTRLTVT.

This sequence joins TRBV19 and TRBJ1-1; D not certain. The germline gives CDR1 LNHDA, CDR2 SQIVND (reference sequence). This CDR3 is built from 17 residues. The V end was cut by 7 bases, the J end by 3 bases, with 24 bases between. For the CDR3, the DNA is TGTGCCAGTATTGGGTCCAGAGTTGGGGTGTCTTACACTGAAGCTTTCTTT. Its protein product is CASIGSRVGVSYTEAFF.

The chain carries TRBV7-2 and TRBJ2-1; D assignment may be TRBD1 or TRBD2 (7 bases each). The length of the CDR3 is 16 residues. With 4 bases removed from V and 7 bases from J, the gap between germline ends came to 20 bases. Germline V gene sequence: CDR1 SGHTA, CDR2 FQGNSA. CDR3 DNA: TGTGCCAGCAGCTCCAACTCGGGGAGGGGGCGGAATGAGCAGTTCTTC. Its protein product is CASSSNSGRGRNEQFF.